The entry below describes one T cell receptor (beta chain). There is no known antigen for this receptor. One base away there is no much larger clone; base qualities are not given. The entry originates in a study of blood T cell repertoires in COVID-19 (dated by TCRdb to 2018 to 2020). For the wider study: The collaborator samples originated in the United States, Italy and Spain and spanned the acute and convalescent phases of COVID-19. The repertoires were released in a freely available public database intended as a resource for research on the immune response to SARS-CoV-2. HLA class I and class II types, where available, came from metadata supplied by the sample provider rather than from assay-based typing. Samples were obtained from the ongoing ImmuneRACE study (first 160 participants) and from 1,254 subjects provided by 6 global collaborators. The material from the prospective study consisted of cDNA or gDNA derived from T cells, B-cell-depleted T cells, or PBMCs. Subjects who had been exposed to COVID-19, were actively infected with it, or had recovered from it provided the deeply sampled blood TCRbeta repertoires that made up the dataset. A de-identified subject ID, COVID-19 status, age in years and sex were almost always included in the sample metadata.

TCRbeta CDR3 regions were amplified from genomic DNA by means of the immunoSEQ Assay, a bias-controlled multiplex PCR. On the study's bioinformatics: The number of nucleated cells in each sample was estimated from the amplification of reference gene primers within the assay. To quantify the absolute abundance of each unique TCRbeta CDR3 rearrangement, sequence reads were collapsed and filtered. For each sample, productive Simpson clonality was calculated as the square root of Simpson's diversity index across productive rearrangements. TCRdb re-hosts the immuneACCESS table, in-frame sequences only. Its copies lack some clones; in the studies checked, an unresolved V gene accounts for under half of them, and the cause for the rest is not known. V and J calls and clone size follow that table, whereas D and trimming were derived from the DNA. This sample holds more than 110,000 clones; 82% were observed only once. Approximately 4.1% of the sample is held by the ten biggest clonotypes.

The CDR3 runs 15 amino acids, cysteine and phenylalanine included. The sequence is cut down to CDR3 DNA, 45 bases in frame from base 1. Germline trimming amounts to 2 bases on V and 3 bases on J, with 3 as the count of junction bases outside the gene matches. CDR1 LGHNA and CDR2 YNFKEQ were looked up in the germline V gene. Results and caveats for the whole study, not just this receptor: The amount of clinical and demographic metadata varied by source and participant and was provided uncurated.

The collaborating institutions used their own protocols to collect whole blood in K2EDTA tubes. For TCRbeta analysis, collaborators shipped samples as frozen whole blood, isolated PBMCs, or DNA extracted from either of those sample types. The chain joins TRBV4-2 to TRBJ1-1, with 10 middle bases fitting TRBD1. Sequenced: peripheral blood. The clonotype was recovered from a woman aged 80 or over with acute or convalescent COVID-19. The CDR3 region has the sequence CASSQPTGGYTEAFF. The DNA reads as follows: TGTGCCAGCAGCCAACCGACAGGGGGCTACACTGAAGCTTTCTTT.